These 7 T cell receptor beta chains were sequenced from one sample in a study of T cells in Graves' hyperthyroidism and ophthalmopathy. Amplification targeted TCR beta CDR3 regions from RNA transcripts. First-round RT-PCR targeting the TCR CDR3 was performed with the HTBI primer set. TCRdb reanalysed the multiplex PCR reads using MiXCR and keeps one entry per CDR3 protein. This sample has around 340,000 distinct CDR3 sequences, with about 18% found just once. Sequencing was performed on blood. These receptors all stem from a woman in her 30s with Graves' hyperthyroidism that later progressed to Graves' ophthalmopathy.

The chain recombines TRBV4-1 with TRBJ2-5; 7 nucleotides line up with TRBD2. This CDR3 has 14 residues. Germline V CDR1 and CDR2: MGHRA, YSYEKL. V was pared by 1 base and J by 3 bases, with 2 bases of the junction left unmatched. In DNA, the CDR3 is TGCGCCAGCAGCCAAGGGGGGGGAGAAGAGACCCAGTACTTC. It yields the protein CASSQGGGEETQYF.

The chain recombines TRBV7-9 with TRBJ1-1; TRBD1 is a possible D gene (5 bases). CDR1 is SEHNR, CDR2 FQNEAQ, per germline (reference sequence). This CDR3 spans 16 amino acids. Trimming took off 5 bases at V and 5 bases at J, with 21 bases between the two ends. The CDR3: CASSQGPGPGGTEAFF. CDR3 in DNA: TGTGCCAGCAGCCAAGGACCCGGGCCTGGGGGTACTGAAGCTTTCTTT.

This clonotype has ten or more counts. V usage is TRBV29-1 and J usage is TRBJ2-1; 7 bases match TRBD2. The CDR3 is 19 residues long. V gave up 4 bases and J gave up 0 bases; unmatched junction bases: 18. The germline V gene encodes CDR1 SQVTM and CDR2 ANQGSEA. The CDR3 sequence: CSVGGIWVASGSSYNEQFF. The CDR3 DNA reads TGCAGCGTTGGTGGTATCTGGGTGGCTAGCGGTAGCTCCTACAATGAGCAGTTCTTC.

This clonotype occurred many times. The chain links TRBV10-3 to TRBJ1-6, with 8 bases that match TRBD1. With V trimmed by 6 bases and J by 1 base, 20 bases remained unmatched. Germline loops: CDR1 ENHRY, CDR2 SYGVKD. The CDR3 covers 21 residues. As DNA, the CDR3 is TGTGCCATCAGCTCCGGGACAGGCTTTGTCACGCGTGGGTCCTATAATTCACCCCTCCACTTT. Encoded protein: CAISSGTGFVTRGSYNSPLHF.

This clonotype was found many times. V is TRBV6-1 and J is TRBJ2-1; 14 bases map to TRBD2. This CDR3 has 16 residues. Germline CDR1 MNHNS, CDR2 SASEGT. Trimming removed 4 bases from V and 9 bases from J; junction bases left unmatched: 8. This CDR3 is CASSVGLAGGLAEQFF. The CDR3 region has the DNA TGTGCCAGCAGTGTTGGACTAGCGGGGGGCCTGGCTGAGCAGTTCTTC.

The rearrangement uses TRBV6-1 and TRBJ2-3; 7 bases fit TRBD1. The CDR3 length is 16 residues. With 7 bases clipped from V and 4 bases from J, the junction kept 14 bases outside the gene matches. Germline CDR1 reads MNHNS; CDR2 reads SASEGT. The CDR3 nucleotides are TGTGCCAGCAATACCCGACAGGGATCCGGGGCAGATACGCAGTATTTT. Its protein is CASNTRQGSGADTQYF.

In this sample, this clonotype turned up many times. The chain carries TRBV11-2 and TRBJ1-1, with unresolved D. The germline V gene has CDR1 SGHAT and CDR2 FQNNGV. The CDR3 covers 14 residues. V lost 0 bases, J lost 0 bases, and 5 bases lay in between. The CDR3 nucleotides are TGTGCCAGCAGCTTAGAGGACCTGAACACTGAAGCTTTCTTT. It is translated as CASSLEDLNTEAFF.